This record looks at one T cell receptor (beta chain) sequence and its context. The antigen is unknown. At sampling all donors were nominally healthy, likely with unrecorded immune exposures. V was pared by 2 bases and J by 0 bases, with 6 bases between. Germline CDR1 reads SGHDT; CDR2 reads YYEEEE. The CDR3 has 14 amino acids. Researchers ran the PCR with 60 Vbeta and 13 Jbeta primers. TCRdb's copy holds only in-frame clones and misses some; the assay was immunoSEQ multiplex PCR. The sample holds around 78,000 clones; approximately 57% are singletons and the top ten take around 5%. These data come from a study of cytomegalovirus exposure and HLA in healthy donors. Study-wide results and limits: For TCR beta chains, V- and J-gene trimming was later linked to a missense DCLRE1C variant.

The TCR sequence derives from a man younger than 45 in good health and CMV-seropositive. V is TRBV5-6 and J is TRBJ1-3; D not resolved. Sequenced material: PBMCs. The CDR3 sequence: CASSFFSSGNTIYF. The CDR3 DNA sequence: TGTGCCAGCAGCTTTTTTAGCTCTGGAAACACCATATATTTT.